The count of the clone carrying this TCR beta chain is one. The antigen remains unidentified. CDR1 LGHNT and CDR2 FRNRAP come from the germline V gene. Trimming took off 1 base at V and 0 bases at J, with 13 bases between the two ends. This CDR3 is built from 17 residues. This sample was included in a study of a mutant IDH1 vaccine in newly diagnosed glioma. The overall study: Investigators started vaccination 4-6 weeks after radiotherapy alone, or with temozolomide cycles. Of treated patients, around 60% were men and roughly 40% women, averaging roughly 40 years. Patients had received radiotherapy, temozolomide, or both previously, most receiving both. Study-wide points: Pseudoprogression appears to have had no connection to changes in top peripheral T cell clonotypes.

Profiled with immunoSEQ multiplex PCR; TCRdb holds only in-frame clones, not every one. The sample lists some 29,000 clones, roughly 80% occurring once. Regarding time point: week 23, last vaccination. What each vaccine dose contained was 300 ug of mutant IDH1 20-mer peptide, accompanied by topical imiquimod. The clonotype originates from a woman in her 30s with glioma. The rearrangement links TRBV12-5 to TRBJ1-5; unclear D gene. Sequenced here: PBMCs, sampled from a glioma patient whose treatment included an IDH1 peptide vaccine. CDR3: CASGLDPTLYSNQPQHF. The CDR3 DNA is TGTGCTAGTGGTTTGGACCCAACGCTTTATAGCAATCAGCCCCAGCATTTT.